This T cell receptor (beta chain) was recorded in a study of human T cells and chemical hapten exposure. The wider study: Alopecia areata, totalis or universalis affected patients, mainly female. Study-wide results and caveats: Expanded TCRs showed more large CDR3 clusters than pre-sensitization or healthy control sets.

Germline CDR1 reads SGHAT; CDR2 reads FQNNGV. V gave up 3 bases and J gave up 0 bases, with 8 bases separating them. The CDR3 spans 14 residues. Time point noted: patch test 2, 6 weeks after DPC sensitization. As to treatment: therapeutic diphenylcyclopropenone sensitization with weekly scalp DPC. This clonotype was detected only a few times. As yet, its antigen is unknown. Attachment of unique molecular identifiers to individual cDNA molecules was performed in the library. TCRdb recomputed calls from the RACE reads with MiXCR, one row per CDR3 protein. The data show about 140,000 distinct CDR3 sequences, over 9.5% seen once.

The V gene is TRBV11-2, the J gene TRBJ2-5; D call uncertain. This TCR was sampled from a woman between 45 and 65 years old with alopecia areata. Some clones in this sample may be carry-over from other donors' samples. This specimen consisted of whole blood, obtained in connection with sensitization to the hapten diphenylcyclopropenone (DPC). CDR3 protein: CASSFLDYQETQYF. CDR3 sequence (DNA): TGTGCCAGCAGCTTTTTAGACTACCAAGAGACCCAGTACTTC.